This is a list of T cell receptor beta chains from one sample in a study of regulatory T cells in long-lasting Graves disease. MiXCR, run by TCRdb on the multiplex PCR reads, gives a single entry per CDR3 protein. This table has roughly 520,000 distinct CDR3 sequences, about 12% appearing once. The data were also submitted as part of a second study, on T cells in Graves' hyperthyroidism and ophthalmopathy.

The sequencing here drew on peripheral blood mononuclear cells (PBMCs), taken at new diagnosis, from a patient treated with antithyroid drugs. The receptors originated from a woman between 25 and 40 years old with Graves disease. Each CDR3 is given with its conserved first and last residue. Each record gives: V gene, D gene, J gene, clone size, CDR3 DNA, CDR3 protein. A D gene is named only where the DNA matches it firmly. Expanded clones get a size class; other rows say once, few or many, or leave the size out.

V gene: TRBV19; D gene: TRBD1; J gene: TRBJ1-5; clone size: few; CDR3 DNA: TGTGCCAGTAGTATCCGTCGGACAGGTCCATTCAACTATTATAGCAATCAGCCCCAGCATTTT; CDR3 protein: CASSIRRTGPFNYYSNQPQHF
V gene: TRBV18; D gene: TRBD2; J gene: TRBJ2-1; clone size: few; CDR3 DNA: TGTGCCAGCTCACCGACGCCGGCGGGAGGGATGAGTGAGCAGTTCTTC; CDR3 protein: CASSPTPAGGMSEQFF
V gene: TRBV19; D gene: TRBD2; J gene: TRBJ2-1; clone size: -; CDR3 DNA: TGTGCCAGTAGTGGGCTAGCGGGAGTCTTGAATGAGCAGTTCTTC; CDR3 protein: CASSGLAGVLNEQFF
V gene: TRBV10-3; D gene: -; J gene: TRBJ1-1; clone size: many; CDR3 DNA: TGTGCCATCAAATTGACACGGGAAGTAACTGAAGCTTTCTTT; CDR3 protein: CAIKLTREVTEAFF
V gene: TRBV9; D gene: -; J gene: TRBJ2-3; clone size: -; CDR3 DNA: TGTGCCAGCAGCCCTCACCCAGATACGCAGTATTTT; CDR3 protein: CASSPHPDTQYF
V gene: TRBV20-1; D gene: TRBD1; J gene: TRBJ2-3; clone size: many; CDR3 DNA: TGCAGTGCTCCCGGGACAGGGCATTTAGCTAGCACAGATACGCAGTATTTT; CDR3 protein: CSAPGTGHLASTDTQYF
V gene: TRBV20-1; D gene: TRBD2; J gene: TRBJ2-3; clone size: many; CDR3 DNA: TGCGGTGCTTTAGTGGCTAGCGGATACACAGATACGCAGTATTTT; CDR3 protein: CGALVASGYTDTQYF
V gene: TRBV30; D gene: -; J gene: TRBJ1-6; clone size: many; CDR3 DNA: TGTGCCTGGGGTCCCCCTCGGGCCAGCTCCTATAATTCACCCCTCCACTTT; CDR3 protein: CAWGPPRASSYNSPLHF
V gene: TRBV29-1; D gene: -; J gene: TRBJ2-3; clone size: -; CDR3 DNA: TGCAGCGTTGGTCGGGGCGCCTCTGGGCCAGATACGCAGTATTTT; CDR3 protein: CSVGRGASGPDTQYF
V gene: TRBV4-1; D gene: TRBD1; J gene: TRBJ1-2; clone size: -; CDR3 DNA: TGCGCCAGCAGCCCCCCGGACAGGGTGAACTATGGCTACACCTTC; CDR3 protein: CASSPPDRVNYGYTF
V gene: TRBV18; D gene: -; J gene: TRBJ1-1; clone size: few; CDR3 DNA: TGTGCCAGCTCAAAAGACCTGCGTTGGGAGAACACTGAAGCTTTCTTT; CDR3 protein: CASSKDLRWENTEAFF
V gene: TRBV7-2; D gene: -; J gene: TRBJ1-1; clone size: many; CDR3 DNA: TGTGCCAGCAGCCCCCGGTGGGGTACGATGAACACTGAAGCTTTCTTT; CDR3 protein: CASSPRWGTMNTEAFF
V gene: TRBV18; D gene: TRBD1; J gene: TRBJ1-2; clone size: many; CDR3 DNA: TGTGCCAGCTCACCAGTGGGACAGACTACCCCCAACTATGGCTACACCTTC; CDR3 protein: CASSPVGQTTPNYGYTF
V gene: TRBV7-9; D gene: TRBD1; J gene: TRBJ2-5; clone size: many; CDR3 DNA: TGTGCCAGCAGCTTAGATCAGGGGGAGTGGGAGACCCAGTACTTC; CDR3 protein: CASSLDQGEWETQYF
V gene: TRBV28; D gene: TRBD1; J gene: TRBJ1-4; clone size: many; CDR3 DNA: TGTGCCAGCAGTTTGCCGGGACAGGGAATCTTTAATGAAAAACTGTTTTTT; CDR3 protein: CASSLPGQGIFNEKLFF
V gene: TRBV10-3; D gene: TRBD1; J gene: TRBJ2-1; clone size: many; CDR3 DNA: TGTGCCATCAGTGAGTCGGGGACAGGTGTGAATGAGCAGTTCTTC; CDR3 protein: CAISESGTGVNEQFF
V gene: TRBV19; D gene: TRBD2; J gene: TRBJ2-6; clone size: many; CDR3 DNA: TGTGCCAGTAGTATTAGGACTAGCTCTGGGGCCAACGTCCTGACTTTC; CDR3 protein: CASSIRTSSGANVLTF
V gene: TRBV20-1; D gene: TRBD2; J gene: TRBJ2-7; clone size: many; CDR3 DNA: TGCAGTGCTAGAGAAGGGACGCTAGGTCTAGCGGGTTTTGGTGAGCAGTACTTC; CDR3 protein: CSAREGTLGLAGFGEQYF
V gene: TRBV6-5; D gene: -; J gene: TRBJ1-1; clone size: many; CDR3 DNA: TGTGCCAGCAGTTATTCGGGGAGTCACACTGAAGCTTTCTTT; CDR3 protein: CASSYSGSHTEAFF
V gene: TRBV18; D gene: -; J gene: TRBJ2-5; clone size: many; CDR3 DNA: TGTGCCAGCTCACCAGAGTCTCGGGAGGAGACCCAGTACTTC; CDR3 protein: CASSPESREETQYF
V gene: TRBV4-1; D gene: -; J gene: TRBJ1-6; clone size: -; CDR3 DNA: TGCGCCAGCAGCCAAGATAAGTCGGCCCTAAAACATATGCATTCACCCCTCCACTTT; CDR3 protein: CASSQDKSALKHMHSPLHF
V gene: TRBV18; D gene: TRBD1; J gene: TRBJ1-2; clone size: many; CDR3 DNA: TGTGCCAGCTCAGCGAATACTCCGGGACAGCGCTATGGCTACACCTTC; CDR3 protein: CASSANTPGQRYGYTF
V gene: TRBV6-1; D gene: -; J gene: TRBJ2-2; clone size: many; CDR3 DNA: TGTGCCAGCAGCCCTTGGGGCGGGCCGAACACCGGGGAGCTGTTTTTT; CDR3 protein: CASSPWGGPNTGELFF
V gene: TRBV28; D gene: TRBD2; J gene: TRBJ2-1; clone size: -; CDR3 DNA: TGTGCCAGCAGCCAAGATTATAGCGGGAGGGCCGTGGACAATGAGCAGTTCTTC; CDR3 protein: CASSQDYSGRAVDNEQFF
V gene: TRBV19; D gene: -; J gene: TRBJ1-5; clone size: -; CDR3 DNA: TGTGCCAGTAGTATGTCTGGAAATCAGCCCCAGCATTTT; CDR3 protein: CASSMSGNQPQHF
V gene: TRBV27; D gene: -; J gene: TRBJ2-5; clone size: many; CDR3 DNA: TGTGCCAGCAGTTTTTCAGGGGCCCTTCCAGAGACCCAGTACTTC; CDR3 protein: CASSFSGALPETQYF
V gene: TRBV20-1; D gene: TRBD1; J gene: TRBJ1-5; clone size: few; CDR3 DNA: TGCAGTGCGTTTCCCGCGAGGGGACAGCTCTCCGGGCAGCCCCAGCATTTT; CDR3 protein: CSAFPARGQLSGQPQHF
V gene: TRBV28; D gene: -; J gene: TRBJ1-4; clone size: many; CDR3 DNA: TGTGCCAGCAGTTCATTAGAGGTGTCTAATGAAAAACTGTTTTTT; CDR3 protein: CASSSLEVSNEKLFF
V gene: TRBV9; D gene: -; J gene: TRBJ1-1; clone size: few; CDR3 DNA: TGTGCCAGCAGCGCAGGGGCAGGGGAAGGCGGCACTGAAGCTTTCTTT; CDR3 protein: CASSAGAGEGGTEAFF
V gene: TRBV7-3; D gene: TRBD2; J gene: TRBJ2-3; clone size: many; CDR3 DNA: TGTGCCAGCAGCTTCTATAGCGGGAGTACAGATACGCAGTATTTT; CDR3 protein: CASSFYSGSTDTQYF
V gene: TRBV4-2; D gene: -; J gene: TRBJ1-2; clone size: -; CDR3 DNA: TGTGCCAGCAGCCAAGGGGCCATCCGGGGTGGCTACACCTTC; CDR3 protein: CASSQGAIRGGYTF
V gene: TRBV20-1; D gene: TRBD2; J gene: TRBJ2-1; clone size: -; CDR3 DNA: TGCAGTGCTTCCGGGACTAGCTCCTACAATGAGCAGTTCTTC; CDR3 protein: CSASGTSSYNEQFF
V gene: TRBV19; D gene: TRBD1; J gene: TRBJ2-2; clone size: many; CDR3 DNA: TGTGCCAGCAGCCGGACAGGGGGCACCGGGGAGCTGTTTTTT; CDR3 protein: CASSRTGGTGELFF
V gene: TRBV28; D gene: -; J gene: TRBJ1-6; clone size: many; CDR3 DNA: TGTGCCAGTAGGCCCCAGGGGTATAATTCACCCCTCCACTTT; CDR3 protein: CASRPQGYNSPLHF
V gene: TRBV7-2; D gene: -; J gene: TRBJ2-7; clone size: few; CDR3 DNA: TGTGCCAGCAGCTCCCATAGGTCCTACGAGCAGTACTTC; CDR3 protein: CASSSHRSYEQYF
V gene: TRBV7-6; D gene: TRBD1; J gene: TRBJ1-2; clone size: few; CDR3 DNA: TGTGCCAGCAGCTTGGGGACAGCTAGCTATGGCTACACCTTC; CDR3 protein: CASSLGTASYGYTF
V gene: TRBV20-1; D gene: TRBD2; J gene: TRBJ2-1; clone size: many; CDR3 DNA: TGCAGTGCTCGTAGCGGGGAAACGGGGTATGAGCAGTTCTTC; CDR3 protein: CSARSGETGYEQFF
V gene: TRBV27; D gene: TRBD2; J gene: TRBJ2-3; clone size: many; CDR3 DNA: TGTGCCAGCAGTTTATTCATGCCGCTAGCGGGAGGGCCGACAGATACGCAGTATTTT; CDR3 protein: CASSLFMPLAGGPTDTQYF
V gene: TRBV9; D gene: TRBD2; J gene: TRBJ2-3; clone size: -; CDR3 DNA: TGTGCCAGCAGCGCTCGTTCAGGCGGGACTAGTACAGATACGCAGTATTTT; CDR3 protein: CASSARSGGTSTDTQYF
V gene: TRBV12-5; D gene: -; J gene: TRBJ2-1; clone size: many; CDR3 DNA: TGTGCTAGTGGTTTGGTACTTGGGACCATGAACAATGAGCAGTTCTTC; CDR3 protein: CASGLVLGTMNNEQFF
V gene: TRBV6-2/TRBV6-3; D gene: -; J gene: TRBJ2-1; clone size: many; CDR3 DNA: TGTGCCAGCACCCAACGGGGGACCTACAATGAGCAGTTCTTC; CDR3 protein: CASTQRGTYNEQFF
V gene: TRBV6-5; D gene: -; J gene: TRBJ1-2; clone size: few; CDR3 DNA: TGTGCCAGCAGTTCGGTGGTCTATGGCTACACCTTC; CDR3 protein: CASSSVVYGYTF